This T cell receptor beta chain was recorded in a study of OX40 agonist ivuxolimab in advanced cancers. Study-wide context: Every patient in dose escalation had hepatocellular carcinoma, melanoma, renal cell or head and neck cancer.

The germline V gene encodes CDR1 SGDLS and CDR2 YYNGEE. This CDR3 is 19 amino acids long. With V trimmed by 3 bases and J by 1 base, 16 bases remained unmatched. This table comes from immunoSEQ multiplex PCR, and its TCRdb copy is limited to in-frame clones, with some not included. The sample carries tens of thousands of clones, 82% recorded once. The chain recombines TRBV9 with TRBJ2-5; 9 bases are shared with TRBD2. The material sequenced was CD4+ or CD8+ T cells sorted from blood, taken in a trial of the OX40 agonist ivuxolimab. This TCR came from an adult with an advanced solid tumor such as melanoma, head and neck, liver or kidney cancer. The CDR3 coding sequence is TGTGCCAGCAGCGCGTCACTGGGAAGCGGGGGGACAGCCCAAGAGACCCAGTACTTC. It encodes CASSASLGSGGTAQETQYF.